The 7 T cell receptor beta chains below come from one sample, sequenced in a study of read filtering for tumor transcriptome and immune sequencing (dated by TCRdb to 2020 to 2022). The instrument given in TCRdb is Illumina HiSeq 4000. TCR libraries were built from roughly 440 ng RNA with the Immunoverse kit, using molecular barcoded adaptors covering alpha/delta and beta/gamma chains. TCRdb cleaned the public reads at Q25 with fastp, built clones with MiXCR and kept in-frame beta chains. Rows merge per CDR3 protein into single entries with the most common DNA and genes. The table for this sample lists about 58,000 distinct CDR3 sequences; 10% to 15% of them were counted only once. Of the sample, approximately 16% falls within the top ten clones. Sequenced sample: a population of CD138-negative cells sorted from bone marrow. Reading the label with the study, this specimen's cell subset or site is: bone marrow mononuclear cells depleted of CD138+ plasma/myeloma cells by negative magnetic selection. The receptors were sampled from a donor aged 40 or over with multiple myeloma.

This clonotype was seen many times. This chain links TRBV18 with TRBJ2-3, with 7 positions matching TRBD1. Germline CDR1 and CDR2: KGHSH and LQKENI. V lost 2 bases and J lost 2; bases outside the gene matches: 7. This CDR3 region has 16 residues. CDR3 loop: CASSPWGTDPTDTQYF. The CDR3, as DNA: TGTGCCAGCTCACCATGGGGGACAGACCCCACAGATACGCAGTATTTT.

This clonotype has ten or more counts. The chain uses TRBV7-9 and TRBJ1-4, with TRBD1 identical over 7 bases. V lost 5 bases to trimming and J lost 3 bases; unmatched junction nucleotides: 6. Germline V CDR1 and CDR2: SEHNR, FQNEAQ (reference sequence). CDR3 length equals 15 residues. CDR3 sequence reads: CASSARTGPNEKLFF. In nucleotides, the CDR3 is TGTGCCAGCAGCGCAAGGACAGGTCCTAATGAAAAACTGTTTTTT.

This clonotype was seen a handful of times. The chain carries TRBV4-1 and TRBJ1-1; D may be TRBD1 (6 bases). Germline assignment: CDR1 MGHRA and CDR2 YSYEKL. CDR3 length: 20 residues. Trimming left V 6 bases short and J 5 bases short, with 34 bases between. The CDR3 nucleotides read TGCGCCAGCAGAAAAGGTCGACAGGTCGTGCAGGGGAAACGTGAGACTGAAGCTTTCTTT. Amino acids: CASRKGRQVVQGKRETEAFF.

This clonotype was seen a few times. The chain links TRBV12-3 or TRBV12-4 to TRBJ1-3; the D gene is possibly TRBD1 (5 bases). V lost 7 bases and J 0 bases, leaving 13 bases between the germline ends. This CDR3 spans 15 amino acids. DNA for the CDR3: TGTGCCAGCACCCTAGTAACAGGCTCTGGAAACACCATATATTTT. This codes for CASTLVTGSGNTIYF.

Of note for this clonotype: A single base separates this from a much larger clone, so it may be a read error. The chain employs TRBV7-2 and TRBJ2-7, with TRBD1 as a possible D gene (5 bases). Germline CDR1 SGHTA, CDR2 FQGNSA. The CDR3 extends over 15 amino acids. In DNA, the CDR3 is TGTCCCAGCAGCTTCGGGCCTCTGGGGCCTTACGAGCAGTACTTC. Protein sequence: CPSSFGPLGPYEQYF. Using reference TRBV7-2 and TRBJ2-7 for the parts outside the CDR3, the full variable domain is GAGVSQSPSNKVTEKGKDVELRCDPISGHTALYWYRQSLGQGLEFLIYFQGNSAPDKSGLPSDRFSAERTGGSVSTLTIQRTQQEDSAVYLCPSSFGPLGPYEQYFGPGTRLTVT.

The chain uses TRBV19 and TRBJ1-5, with 8 bases matching TRBD1. Germline V gives CDR1 LNHDA, CDR2 SQIVND (reference sequence). V was pared by 7 bases and J by 3 bases, with 5 bases of the junction left unmatched. The length of the CDR3 is 14 residues. Here the CDR3 reads CASKRTGFNQPQHF. In nucleotides, the CDR3 is TGTGCCAGTAAACGGACAGGGTTCAATCAGCCCCAGCATTTT.

This clonotype was observed many times. This chain joins TRBV2 and TRBJ1-1; 9 nucleotides match TRBD1. Germline V CDR1 and CDR2: SNHLY, FYNNEI. Losses at the gene ends were 6 bases for V and 0 bases for J; bases not matched to a gene: 5. CDR3 length: 15 residues. CDR3 DNA sequence: TGTGCCAGCAGACCGGGACAGGGCATGAACACTGAAGCTTTCTTT. This encodes CASRPGQGMNTEAFF.